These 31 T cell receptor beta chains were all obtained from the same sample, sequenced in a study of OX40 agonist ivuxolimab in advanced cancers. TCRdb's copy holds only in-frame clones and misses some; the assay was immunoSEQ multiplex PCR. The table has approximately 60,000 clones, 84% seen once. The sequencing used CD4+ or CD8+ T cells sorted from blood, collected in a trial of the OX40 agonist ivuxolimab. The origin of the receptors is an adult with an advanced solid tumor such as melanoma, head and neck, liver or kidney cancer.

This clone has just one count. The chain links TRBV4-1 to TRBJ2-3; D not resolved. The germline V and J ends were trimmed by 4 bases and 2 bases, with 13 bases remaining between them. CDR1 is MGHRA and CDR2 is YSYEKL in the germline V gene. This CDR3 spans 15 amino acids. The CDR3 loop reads CASSPLTGATDTQYF. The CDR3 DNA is TGCGCCAGCAGCCCGCTCACGGGTGCCACAGATACGCAGTATTTT.

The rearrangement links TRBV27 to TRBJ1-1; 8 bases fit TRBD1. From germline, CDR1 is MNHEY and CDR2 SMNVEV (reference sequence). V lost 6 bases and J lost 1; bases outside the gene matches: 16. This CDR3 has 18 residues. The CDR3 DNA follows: TGTGCCAGCAGATCCGGGACAGGTAAGCCGGTGAGGAACACTGAAGCTTTCTTT. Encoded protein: CASRSGTGKPVRNTEAFF.

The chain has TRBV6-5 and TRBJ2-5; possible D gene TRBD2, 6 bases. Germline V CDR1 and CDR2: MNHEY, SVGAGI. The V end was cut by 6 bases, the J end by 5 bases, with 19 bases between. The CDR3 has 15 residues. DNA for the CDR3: TGTGCCAGCAGATCCCTGGGGGGAGTAGGTGAGACCCAGTACTTC. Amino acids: CASRSLGGVGETQYF.

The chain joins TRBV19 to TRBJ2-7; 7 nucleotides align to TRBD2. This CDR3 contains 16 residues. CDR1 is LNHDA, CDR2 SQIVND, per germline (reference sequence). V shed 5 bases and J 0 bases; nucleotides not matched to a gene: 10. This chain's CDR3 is CASSGGSGYNSYEQYF. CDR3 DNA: TGTGCCAGTAGTGGAGGTAGCGGGTACAACTCCTACGAGCAGTACTTC.

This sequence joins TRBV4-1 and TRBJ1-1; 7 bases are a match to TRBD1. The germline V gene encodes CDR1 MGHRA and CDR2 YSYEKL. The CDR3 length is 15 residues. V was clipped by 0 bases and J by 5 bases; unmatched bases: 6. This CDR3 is CASSQELRGRTEAFF. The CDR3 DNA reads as TGCGCCAGCAGCCAAGAGTTAAGGGGGCGGACTGAAGCTTTCTTT.

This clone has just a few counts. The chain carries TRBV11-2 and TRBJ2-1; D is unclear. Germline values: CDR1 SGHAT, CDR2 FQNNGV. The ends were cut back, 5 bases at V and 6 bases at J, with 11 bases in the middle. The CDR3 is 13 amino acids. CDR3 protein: CASSIFTSNEQFF. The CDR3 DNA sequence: TGTGCCAGCAGCATTTTCACCTCCAATGAGCAGTTCTTC.

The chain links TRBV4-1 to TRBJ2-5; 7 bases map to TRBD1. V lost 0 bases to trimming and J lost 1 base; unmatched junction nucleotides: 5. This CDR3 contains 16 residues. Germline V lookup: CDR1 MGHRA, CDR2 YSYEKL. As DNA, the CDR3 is TGCGCCAGCAGCCAAGAGGGCAGGGGGTTCCAAGAGACCCAGTACTTC. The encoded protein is CASSQEGRGFQETQYF.

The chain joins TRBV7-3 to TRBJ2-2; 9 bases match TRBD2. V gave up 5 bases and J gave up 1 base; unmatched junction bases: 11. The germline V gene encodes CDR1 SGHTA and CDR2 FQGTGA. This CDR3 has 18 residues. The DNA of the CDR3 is TGTGCCAGCAGCACAAGAGTCGGCGGGAGGGTGAACACCGGGGAGCTGTTTTTT. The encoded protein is CASSTRVGGRVNTGELFF.

The CDR3 region has the DNA TGTGCCAGCAGCTTGGACTTGCGGGGGGGCGAAGAGACCCAGTACTTC. This encodes CASSLDLRGGEETQYF. The chain employs TRBV5-4 and TRBJ2-5; 9 bases map to TRBD2. J was trimmed by 3 bases and V by 0 bases; bases with no gene match: 6. Looked up from germline, CDR1 is SGHNT and CDR2 is YYREEE (reference sequence). This CDR3 region has 16 residues.

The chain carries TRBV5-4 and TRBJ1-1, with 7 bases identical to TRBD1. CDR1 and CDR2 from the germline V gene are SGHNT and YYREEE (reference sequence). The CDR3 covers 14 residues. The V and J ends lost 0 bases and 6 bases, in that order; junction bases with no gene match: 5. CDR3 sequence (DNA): TGTGCCAGCAGCTTGGGAGGGGGCGGCTCTGAAGCTTTCTTT. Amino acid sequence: CASSLGGGGSEAFF. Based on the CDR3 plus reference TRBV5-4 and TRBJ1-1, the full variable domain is ETGVTQSPTHLIKTRGQQVTLRCSSQSGHNTVSWYQQALGQGPQFIFQYYREEENGRGNFPPRFSGLQFPNYSSELNVNALELDDSALYLCASSLGGGGSEAFFGQGTRLTVV.

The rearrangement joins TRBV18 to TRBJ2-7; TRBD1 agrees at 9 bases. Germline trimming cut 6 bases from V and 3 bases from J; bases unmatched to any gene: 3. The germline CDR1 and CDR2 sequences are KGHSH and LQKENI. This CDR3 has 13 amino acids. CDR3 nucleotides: TGTGCCAGCTCGACGGACAGGGGCTACGAGCAGTACTTC. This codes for CASSTDRGYEQYF.

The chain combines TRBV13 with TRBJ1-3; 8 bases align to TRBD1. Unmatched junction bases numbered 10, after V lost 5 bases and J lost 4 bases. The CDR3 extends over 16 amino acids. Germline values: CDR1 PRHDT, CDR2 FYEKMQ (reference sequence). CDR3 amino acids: CASSPPRTGSGNTIYF. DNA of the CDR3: TGTGCCAGCAGCCCCCCCCGGACAGGGAGCGGAAACACCATATATTTT. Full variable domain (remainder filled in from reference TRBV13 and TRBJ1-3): AAGVIQSPRHLIKEKRETATLKCYPIPRHDTVYWYQQGPGQDPQFLISFYEKMQSDKGSIPDRFSAQQFSDYHSELNMSSLELGDSALYFCASSPPRTGSGNTIYFGEGSWLTVV.

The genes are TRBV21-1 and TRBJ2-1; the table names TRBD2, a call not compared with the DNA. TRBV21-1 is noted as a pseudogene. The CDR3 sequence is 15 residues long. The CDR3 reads CASSKEVGKDNEQFF. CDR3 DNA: TGTGCCAGCAGCAAAGAAGTCGGGAAGGACAATGAGCAGTTCTTC.

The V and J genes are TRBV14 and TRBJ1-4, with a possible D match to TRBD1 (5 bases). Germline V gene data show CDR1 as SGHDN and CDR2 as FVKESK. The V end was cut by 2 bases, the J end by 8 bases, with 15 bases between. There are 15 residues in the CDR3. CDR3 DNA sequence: TGTGCCAGCAGCCAACCGACAGAGTTCAGGGAAAAACTGTTTTTT. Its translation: CASSQPTEFREKLFF.

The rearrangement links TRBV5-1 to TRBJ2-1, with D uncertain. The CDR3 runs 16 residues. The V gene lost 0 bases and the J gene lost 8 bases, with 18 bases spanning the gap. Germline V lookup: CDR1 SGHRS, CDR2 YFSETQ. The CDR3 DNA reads TGCGCCAGCAGCTTGGCCTTCCAGGATCCTTTGGATGAGCAGTTCTTC. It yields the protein CASSLAFQDPLDEQFF.

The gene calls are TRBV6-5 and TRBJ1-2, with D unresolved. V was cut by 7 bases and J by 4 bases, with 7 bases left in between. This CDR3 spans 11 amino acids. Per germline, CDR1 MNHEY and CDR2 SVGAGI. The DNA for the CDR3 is TGTGCCAGCACCGAGGGCTATGGCTACACCTTC. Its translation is CASTEGYGYTF.

The DNA of the CDR3 is TGCGCCAGCAGCTTGGAAGGCGCCAGCGGGGAGACCCAGTACTTC. It is translated as CASSLEGASGETQYF. The genes are TRBV5-1 and TRBJ2-5; TRBD2 is a possible D gene (6 bases). This CDR3 is 15 amino acids long. The germline V and J ends were trimmed by 0 bases and 5 bases, with 14 bases remaining between them. Germline V lookup: CDR1 SGHRS, CDR2 YFSETQ.

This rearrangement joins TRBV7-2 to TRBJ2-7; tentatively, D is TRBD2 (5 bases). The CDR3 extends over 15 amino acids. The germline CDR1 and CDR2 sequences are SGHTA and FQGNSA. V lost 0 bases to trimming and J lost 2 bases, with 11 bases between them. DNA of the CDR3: TGTGCCAGCAGCTTAGCGTTAGCGCTGACCTACGAGCAGTACTTC. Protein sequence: CASSLALALTYEQYF.

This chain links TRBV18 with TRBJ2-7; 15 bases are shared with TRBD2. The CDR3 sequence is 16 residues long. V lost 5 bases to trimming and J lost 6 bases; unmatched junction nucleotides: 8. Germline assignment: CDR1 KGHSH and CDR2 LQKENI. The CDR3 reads CASSAGLAGGPGEQYF. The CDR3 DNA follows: TGTGCCAGCTCAGCCGGACTAGCGGGAGGGCCTGGCGAGCAGTACTTC. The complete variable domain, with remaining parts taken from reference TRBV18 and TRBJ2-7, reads NAGVMQNPRHLVRRRGQEARLRCSPMKGHSHVYWYRQLPEEGLKFMVYLQKENIIDESGMPKERFSAEFPKEGPSILRIQQVVRGDSAAYFCASSAGLAGGPGEQYFGPGTRLTVT.

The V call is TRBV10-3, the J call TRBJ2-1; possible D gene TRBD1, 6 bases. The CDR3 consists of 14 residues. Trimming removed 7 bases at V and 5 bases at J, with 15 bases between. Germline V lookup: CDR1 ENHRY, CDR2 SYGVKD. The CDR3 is CAIKPGHSNNEQFF. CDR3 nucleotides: TGTGCCATCAAGCCGGGACATTCTAACAATGAGCAGTTCTTC.

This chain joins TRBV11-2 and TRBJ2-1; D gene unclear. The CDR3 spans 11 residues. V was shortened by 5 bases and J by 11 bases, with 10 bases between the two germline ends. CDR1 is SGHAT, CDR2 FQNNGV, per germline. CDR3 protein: CASSPRYQQFF. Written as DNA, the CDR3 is TGTGCCAGCAGCCCGCGGTACCAGCAGTTCTTC.

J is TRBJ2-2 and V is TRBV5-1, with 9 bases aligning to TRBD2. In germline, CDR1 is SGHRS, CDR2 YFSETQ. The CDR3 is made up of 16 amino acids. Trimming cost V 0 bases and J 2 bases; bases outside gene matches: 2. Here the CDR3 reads CASSLGLAVNTGELFF. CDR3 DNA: TGCGCCAGCAGCTTGGGACTAGCGGTTAACACCGGGGAGCTGTTTTTT.

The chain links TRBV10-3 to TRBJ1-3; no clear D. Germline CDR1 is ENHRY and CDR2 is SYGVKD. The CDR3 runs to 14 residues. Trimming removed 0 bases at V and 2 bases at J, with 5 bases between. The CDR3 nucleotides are TGTGCCATCAGTGAGTCCGCCACTGGAAACACCATATATTTT. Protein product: CAISESATGNTIYF.

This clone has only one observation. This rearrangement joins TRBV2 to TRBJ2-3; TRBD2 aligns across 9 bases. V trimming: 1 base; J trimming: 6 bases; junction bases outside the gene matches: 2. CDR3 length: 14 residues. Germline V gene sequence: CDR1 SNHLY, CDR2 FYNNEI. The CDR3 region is CASSEGTSVDTQYF. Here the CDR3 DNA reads TGTGCCAGCAGTGAAGGGACTAGCGTGGATACGCAGTATTTT.

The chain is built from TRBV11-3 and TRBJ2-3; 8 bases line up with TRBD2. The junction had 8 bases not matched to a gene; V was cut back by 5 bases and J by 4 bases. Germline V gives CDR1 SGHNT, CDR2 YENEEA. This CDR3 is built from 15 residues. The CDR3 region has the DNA TGTGCCAGCAGCCTCCGAAGGACTAGCCCAGATACGCAGTATTTT. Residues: CASSLRRTSPDTQYF.

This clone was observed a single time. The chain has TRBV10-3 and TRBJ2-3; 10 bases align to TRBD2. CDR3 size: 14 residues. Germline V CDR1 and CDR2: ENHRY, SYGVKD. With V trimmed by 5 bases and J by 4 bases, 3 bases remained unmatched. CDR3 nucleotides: TGTGCCATCAGTAGCGGGAGGGAACCAGATACGCAGTATTTT. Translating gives CAISSGREPDTQYF.

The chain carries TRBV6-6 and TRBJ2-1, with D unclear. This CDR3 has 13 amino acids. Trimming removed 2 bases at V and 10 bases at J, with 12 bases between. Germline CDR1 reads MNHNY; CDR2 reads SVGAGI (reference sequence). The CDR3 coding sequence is TGTGCCAGCAGTTACAGAGACCGCCTCGAGCAGTTCTTC. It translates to CASSYRDRLEQFF.

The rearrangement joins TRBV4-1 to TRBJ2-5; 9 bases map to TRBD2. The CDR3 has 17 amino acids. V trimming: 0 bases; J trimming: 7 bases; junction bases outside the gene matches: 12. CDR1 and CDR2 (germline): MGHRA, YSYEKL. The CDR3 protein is CASSQDWREGLKGTQYF. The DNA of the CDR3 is TGCGCCAGCAGCCAAGATTGGCGGGAGGGCCTCAAAGGGACCCAGTACTTC.

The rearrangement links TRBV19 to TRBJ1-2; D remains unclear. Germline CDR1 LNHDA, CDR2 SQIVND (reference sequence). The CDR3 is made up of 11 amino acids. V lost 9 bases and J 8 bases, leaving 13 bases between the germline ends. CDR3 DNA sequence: TGTGCCAGCACGGGGAGATTCGGCTACACCTTC. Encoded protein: CASTGRFGYTF.

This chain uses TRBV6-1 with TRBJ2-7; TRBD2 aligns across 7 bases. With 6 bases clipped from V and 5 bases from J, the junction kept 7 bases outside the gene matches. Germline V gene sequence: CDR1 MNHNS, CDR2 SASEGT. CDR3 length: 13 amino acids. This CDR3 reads CASRRTSSHEQYF. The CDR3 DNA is TGTGCCAGCAGACGGACTAGTAGTCACGAGCAGTACTTC.

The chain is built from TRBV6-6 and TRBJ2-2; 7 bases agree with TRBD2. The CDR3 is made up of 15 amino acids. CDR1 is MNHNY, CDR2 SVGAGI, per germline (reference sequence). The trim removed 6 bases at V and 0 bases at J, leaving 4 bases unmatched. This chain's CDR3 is CASSRAGTNTGELFF. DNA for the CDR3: TGTGCCAGCAGCCGAGCGGGAACGAACACCGGGGAGCTGTTTTTT.